This TCR beta chain is drawn from a study of T cell responses to AZD1222 COVID-19 vaccine. Study observations and caveats: A mostly white British donor set with more females was recruited, and clonal diversity was possibly underestimated. Two AZD1222 doses significantly raised spike-specific TCR breadth and depth over controls. The study found vaccine-associated CD4 TCRs spanning spike, dominant at 160-218 and 743-854.

As concerns this clone: Its antigen remains unknown.

Sequencing used immunoSEQ multiplex PCR; TCRdb keeps in-frame clones, though not all of them. This sample has about 120,000 clones, with roughly 90% found just once. The TCR originated in an adult in good health. The specimen comprised peripheral blood, sampled on day 0 of AZD1222 vaccination.

CDR3 bases: TGTGCCAGCAGCACAGGACTAGTTACGAATGAGCAGTTCTTC. Protein sequence: CASSTGLVTNEQFF. The chain couples TRBV7-2 to TRBJ2-1, with 7 bases fitting TRBD2. J was trimmed by 7 bases and V by 5 bases; bases with no gene match: 8. Germline CDR1 reads SGHTA; CDR2 reads FQGNSA. This CDR3 is built from 14 residues.